What follows is one T cell receptor beta chain and its context. Its specificity is not known. Sequencing used immunoSEQ multiplex PCR; TCRdb keeps in-frame clones, though not all of them. The sample records tens of thousands of clones, less than 90% being singletons. This entry belongs to a study of graft-versus-host responses after intestinal transplantation. On the study more broadly: Anti-thymocyte globulin induction, then tacrolimus and steroids for two to four years, went to all recipients. Study results and caveats: GvH clones appeared in recipient marrow, some first in ileum or blood. Individuals carrying graft-donor T cell macrochimerism showed high graft-versus-host to host-versus-graft clonal ratios in allografts.

The source is a human donor who received an intestinal transplant. This sample comprised unstimulated CD4+ T cells sorted from spleen or lymph node cells, obtained before intestinal transplant.

CDR3 in DNA: TGCAGCGTTTCCGGGACACTTACCTACGAGCAGTACTTC. It is translated as CSVSGTLTYEQYF. The genes are TRBV29-1 and TRBJ2-7; possible D gene TRBD1, 6 bases. The V gene's germline CDR1 is SQVTM and CDR2 ANQGSEA. Trimming took 5 bases from V and 2 from J, leaving 13 bases between them. The length of the CDR3 is 13 residues.